The sequence of this T cell receptor beta chain was determined in a study of spatial heterogeneity in lung cancer. The time point is: blood at routine non-recurrence follow-up after resection. The study tagged each TCR cDNA molecule with a unique molecular identifier. Each CDR3 protein gets one entry after TCRdb re-called the 5' RACE reads with MiXCR. In the table there are over 70,000 distinct CDR3 sequences, less than 9.5% of which are singletons. The origin of this receptor is a female donor with early-stage non-small cell lung cancer. Sample: PBMCs, taken at follow-up.

The CDR3, as DNA: TGTGCCAGCAGCTCCTTTCAGGGGACTGAAGCTTTCTTT. Translation gives CASSSFQGTEAFF. V and J are TRBV7-3 and TRBJ1-1; perhaps TRBD1 as D (6 bases). Per the germline V gene, CDR1 is SGHTA and CDR2 is FQGTGA. This CDR3 has 13 residues. V was cut by 4 bases and J by 5 bases, with 11 bases left in between.